This T cell receptor (beta chain) originates from a study of cytomegalovirus exposure and HLA in healthy donors. Study details: Of several hundred genotyped donors, 81% grouped in the Caucasian-associated ancestry cluster. General observations from the study: Overall, approximately 180 TCR beta chains were annotated as cytomegalovirus-associated.

Researchers ran the PCR with 60 Vbeta and 13 Jbeta primers. In the authors' workflow: In a later analysis, the count reached some 73 million unique TCR beta chains, with roughly 9.9 million shared. TCRdb keeps only in-frame clones here, not all; method: immunoSEQ multiplex PCR. The D gene and trimming were derived from the DNA, and the V and J assignments and clone size from that table. The data show approximately 200,000 clones, around 83% seen once. Details on this clone: Its antigen is undetermined.

The CDR3 extends over 11 amino acids. Germline V CDR1 and CDR2: MNHNS, SASEGT. Trimming took 1 base from V and 12 from J, leaving 7 bases between them. The sample taken for sequencing was PBMCs. The TCR originated in a woman between 50 and 59 years old in good health and CMV-seropositive. The rearrangement uses TRBV6-1 and TRBJ2-4; D is perhaps TRBD1 (6 bases). CDR3 DNA: TGTGCCAGCAGTGAAGGCAGGGGTCAGTACTTC. It encodes CASSEGRGQYF.